This T cell receptor (beta chain) emerged from a study of blood T cell repertoires in COVID-19. As for the study in general: The United States, Italy and Spain supplied acute and convalescent COVID-19 samples. Sources were T cells, B-cell-depleted T cells, or PBMCs; the material itself was cDNA or gDNA.

Seattle's enrolled individuals joined amid active infection and were then monitored longitudinally. TCRdb keeps only in-frame clones here, not all; method: immunoSEQ multiplex PCR. The table has fewer than 55,000 clones, around 81% seen once. This clone has only one observation. The sample was peripheral blood. This TCR was sampled from a woman older than 75 with COVID-19, enrolled during active disease.

The CDR3 here is CASTLTRGAGTQYF. The CDR3 DNA is TGTGCCAGCACTCTAACCAGGGGTGCGGGGACCCAGTACTTC. V and J are TRBV27 and TRBJ2-5; D is perhaps TRBD1 (6 bases). There are 14 residues in the CDR3. Trimming removed 7 bases from V and 7 bases from J, with 19 bases in between. Germline assignment: CDR1 MNHEY and CDR2 SMNVEV (reference sequence).